Listed below are T cell receptor beta chains from one sample, sequenced in a study of cytomegalovirus exposure and HLA in healthy donors. Using immunoSEQ multiplex PCR, the repertoire was profiled, and TCRdb retains in-frame clones only, with some absent. Of 100,000 or so clones detected, around 80% appear once; the ten largest clones hold 1.2%. The sample consisted of PBMCs. The receptor source for this set is a woman aged 18-30 years in good health and CMV-seronegative. Each CDR3 is given with its conserved first and last residue. Fields, in order: D gene, J gene, clone size, V gene, CDR3 DNA, CDR3 protein. D genes are given only for firm matches. Size values are once, few and many counts, or a class for expanded clones, and some rows have none.

>-|TRBJ2-5|once|TRBV15
TGTGCCACCAGCAGAGAAGGAACGGGGGAAGAGACCCAGTACTTC
CATSREGTGEETQYF
>-|TRBJ2-6|-|TRBV21-1
TGTGCCAGCAGCAAAGTCGGGCACAGGGTCGTAGATGGGGCCAACGTCCTGACTTTC
CASSKVGHRVVDGANVLTF
>-|TRBJ1-2|-|TRBV28
TGTGCCAGCAGACCCCCCCAGGATAACTATGGCTACACCTTC
CASRPPQDNYGYTF
>-|TRBJ2-7|-|TRBV18
TGTGCCAGCTCACCACCTGGCGGCAGAATATACGAGCAGTACTTC
CASSPPGGRIYEQYF
>TRBD1|TRBJ1-5|-|TRBV18
TGTGCCAGCTCACCACGGGCAGGGGGCATTAGCAATCAGCCCCAGCATTTT
CASSPRAGGISNQPQHF
>TRBD2|TRBJ2-5|-|TRBV10-3
TGTGCCATCAGTGAGTCAGGGTCGGGGGGACCCCAAGAGACCCAGTACTTC
CAISESGSGGPQETQYF
>-|TRBJ2-5|-|TRBV7-6
TGTGCCAGCAGCTTAGCGCTCGGGGTGGCAGTTCAAGAGACCCAGTACTTC
CASSLALGVAVQETQYF
>TRBD2|TRBJ2-2|-|TRBV7-2
TGTGCCAGCAGCTTTGGACTAGCGGGGAACACCGGGGAGCTGTTTTTT
CASSFGLAGNTGELFF
>TRBD2|TRBJ2-1|-|TRBV5-1
TGCGCCAGCAGCTCAGGACTAGCGGGTCCGTCAGGCAATGAGCAGTTCTTC
CASSSGLAGPSGNEQFF
>TRBD2|TRBJ2-3|-|TRBV7-8
TGTGCCAGCAGCTCCCGACTAGCGGGGGGTAGGGATACGCAGTATTTT
CASSSRLAGGRDTQYF
>-|TRBJ1-5|-|TRBV19
TGTGCCAGTACCGACAGGATCAATCAGCCCCAGCATTTT
CASTDRINQPQHF
>-|TRBJ2-1|-|TRBV10-3
TGTGCCATCAGTGGGTCTAACTACAATGAGCAGTTCTTC
CAISGSNYNEQFF
>-|TRBJ1-1|-|TRBV9
TGTGCCAGCAGCGTAGACCGAGACAGACCAAATACTGAAGCTTTCTTT
CASSVDRDRPNTEAFF
>TRBD1|TRBJ2-2|once|TRBV19
TGTGCCAGTAGTATAGCGAGATGGGACAGTTTTCCGAACACCGGGGAGCTGTTTTTT
CASSIARWDSFPNTGELFF
>-|TRBJ2-1|-|TRBV4-2
TGTGCCAGCAGCCAAGATCCCGCGGCTAGTGAGCAGTTCTTC
CASSQDPAASEQFF
>TRBD1|TRBJ1-6|-|TRBV5-4
TGTGCCAGCAGCTTGGAGGGACAGGGTTCTTCACCCCTCCACTTT
CASSLEGQGSSPLHF
>-|TRBJ1-4|-|TRBV7-2
TGTGCCAGCAGCTTAGTCTCGCGCAGCCGGGGAGAAAAACTGTTTTTT
CASSLVSRSRGEKLFF
>-|TRBJ1-2|-|TRBV7-9
TGTTCCAGCACCCGAAGGGAGGGCCAGATGGATGGCTACACCTTC
CSSTRREGQMDGYTF
>-|TRBJ1-2|-|TRBV11-2
TGTGCCAGCAGCTTGGGGCAGAGATATGGCTACACCTTC
CASSLGQRYGYTF
>-|TRBJ1-1|-|TRBV7-6
TGTGCCAGCAGCTTATCTGGGGGCGTGAGGAACACTGAAGCTTTCTTT
CASSLSGGVRNTEAFF
>TRBD1|TRBJ2-1|-|TRBV28
TGTGCACTTTCGCCGGGACAGGGCTACAATGAGCAGTTCTTC
CALSPGQGYNEQFF
>-|TRBJ2-7|-|TRBV27
TGTGCCAGCAGTTTAGGCCCCACCTACGAGCAGTACTTC
CASSLGPTYEQYF
>-|TRBJ2-5|-|TRBV5-1
TGCGCCAGCAGCTTGGGTTTTAGGGCGGGGGCCGTACAAGAGACCCAGTACTTC
CASSLGFRAGAVQETQYF
>-|TRBJ1-2|-|TRBV7-9
TGTTCCAGCAGCTTAGCCCAACAGGGATGGGGCTACACCTTC
CSSSLAQQGWGYTF
>TRBD2|TRBJ2-7|-|TRBV6-5
TGTGCCAGCAGACAGAGCGGGGGCCACTCCTACGAGCAGTACTTC
CASRQSGGHSYEQYF
>-|TRBJ1-6|-|TRBV5-6
TGTGCCAGCACCCTCGGGAGCTCCTATAATTCACCCCTCCACTTT
CASTLGSSYNSPLHF
>TRBD1|TRBJ2-5|-|TRBV6-5
TGTGCCAGCAGTCCCGACAGGGGGCGTGGGGAGACCCAGTACTTC
CASSPDRGRGETQYF
>-|TRBJ2-7|-|TRBV5-5
TGTGCCAGCAGCTTTGAGGGGAGGTTGGGTGAGCAGTACTTC
CASSFEGRLGEQYF
>TRBD2|TRBJ2-5|once|TRBV5-6
TGTGCCAGCAGCTCCTGGACTAGCGGGTCCCAAGAGACCCAGTACTTC
CASSSWTSGSQETQYF
>TRBD2|TRBJ2-3|-|TRBV9
TGTGCCAGCAGCGGGGGGGGGACTAGCACAGATACGCAGTATTTT
CASSGGGTSTDTQYF
>-|TRBJ2-1|-|TRBV27
TGTGCCAGCACCCCCCCCGGACTCTCCTCAAACAATGAGCAGTTCTTC
CASTPPGLSSNNEQFF
>-|TRBJ1-1|-|TRBV28
TGTGCCAGCAAAAACAGGGAGGGTACTGAAGCTTTCTTT
CASKNREGTEAFF